The clone carrying this T cell receptor (beta chain) has more than one count but fewer than ten. Expressed TCRB transcripts were sequenced because the isolated RNA had all been reverse transcribed beforehand. Profiling relied on immunoSEQ multiplex PCR, and the TCRdb table lists in-frame clones only, not all of them. The sample shows roughly 170,000 clones, roughly an eighth of them seen only once. This record belongs to a study of beta chain features in type 1 diabetes. Overall study: Examination spanned around 100,000,000 sorted cells from all samples.

This receptor was identified in a woman aged 18-30 years in good health. Sequencing was performed on central memory CD4+ T cells from blood.

CDR3 protein: CASSAKTSGSLEQFF. CDR3 in DNA: TGTGCCAGCAGCGCCAAGACTAGCGGGAGTCTTGAGCAGTTCTTC. The V call is TRBV7-9, the J call TRBJ2-1; 12 bases align to TRBD2. Germline V gives CDR1 SEHNR, CDR2 FQNEAQ (reference sequence). CDR3 size: 15 residues. J gave up 9 bases and V 5 bases, and 8 bases lay outside the gene matches.